The 11 T cell receptor beta chains below were found in one sample sequenced in a study of cytomegalovirus exposure and HLA in healthy donors. 13 Jbeta primers and 60 Vbeta primers were used for the PCR. Clones were read by immunoSEQ multiplex PCR, and TCRdb kept only the in-frame ones, dropping some. Found here are about 140,000 clones, over 65% of them singletons; the top ten hold around 2.9%. The sequencing input was PBMCs. These receptors all stem from a female donor in good health and CMV-seronegative.

This chain connects TRBV6-1 to TRBJ2-7, with 15 nucleotides matching TRBD2. This CDR3 has 15 residues. Germline V gene data show CDR1 as MNHNS and CDR2 as SASEGT. J lost 4 bases, V lost 4 bases, and 2 bases had no gene match. The chain's CDR3 is CASSGTSGRAYEQYF. The DNA for the CDR3 is TGTGCCAGCAGTGGGACTAGCGGGAGGGCGTACGAGCAGTACTTC.

The gene calls are TRBV6-7 and TRBJ2-3; 7 bases match TRBD2. TRBV6-7 is an ORF; its function is uncertain. The CDR3 length is 15 residues. The V gene end was trimmed by 0 bases and the J gene end by 5 bases; junction bases not matched to a gene: 5. The CDR3 reads CASSYSGGGIDTQYF. CDR3 DNA sequence: TGTGCCAGCAGTTACTCTGGGGGGGGTATAGATACGCAGTATTTT.

The chain is built from TRBV27 and TRBJ1-1, with 7 bases lining up with TRBD1. J gave up 11 bases and V 4 bases, and 7 bases lay outside the gene matches. Germline V gene lookup returns CDR1 MNHEY and CDR2 SMNVEV (reference sequence). This CDR3 spans 12 amino acids. Written as DNA, the CDR3 is TGTGCCAGCAGTTCCCGACAGGGCATCGCTTTCTTT. This sequence encodes CASSSRQGIAFF.

The rearrangement links TRBV27 to TRBJ2-7, with D perhaps TRBD2 (6 bases). Germline-derived CDR1 and CDR2 are MNHEY and SMNVEV (reference sequence). The CDR3 contains 14 residues. Trimming took 2 bases from V and 7 from J, leaving 15 bases between them. CDR3 sequence (DNA): TGTGCCAGCAGTTTACGGACTACTGGGGGGGAGCAGTACTTC. Amino acid sequence: CASSLRTTGGEQYF.

The V call is TRBV29-1, the J call TRBJ1-2; tentative D call: TRBD1 (5 bases). Germline assignment: CDR1 SQVTM and CDR2 ANQGSEA. The ends were cut back, 3 bases at V and 8 bases at J, with 10 bases in the middle. The CDR3 totals 11 residues. CDR3 protein: CSVDGGSGYTF. In DNA, the CDR3 is TGCAGCGTTGACGGGGGGTCGGGCTACACCTTC.

This rearrangement joins TRBV5-5 to TRBJ1-2, with TRBD1 matching 7 bases. Germline values: CDR1 SGHKS, CDR2 YYEKEE (reference sequence). CDR3 length: 14 residues. The V and J ends lost 2 bases and 4 bases, in that order; junction bases with no gene match: 5. The CDR3 region is CASSLTGEGYGYTF. The DNA for the CDR3 is TGTGCCAGCAGCTTAACAGGGGAAGGCTATGGCTACACCTTC. Full variable domain (rest looked up from reference TRBV5-5 and TRBJ1-2): DAGVTQSPTHLIKTRGQQVTLRCSPISGHKSVSWYQQVLGQGPQFIFQYYEKEERGRGNFPDRFSARQFPNYSSELNVNALLLGDSALYLCASSLTGEGYGYTFGSGTRLTVV.

A word on this clone: A junction boundary mismatches the germline segment, possibly from a read error. This chain uses TRBV5-4 with TRBJ1-2, with 7 bases that match TRBD1. The CDR3 contains 15 residues. Germline V gene sequence: CDR1 SGHNT, CDR2 YYREEE (reference sequence). The CDR3 sequence is CASSRNDRDKVGYPF. In DNA, the CDR3 is TGTGCCAGCAGCCGTAATGACAGGGATAAGGTTGGCTACCCCTTC.

The rearrangement uses TRBV6-6 and TRBJ1-2, with D uncertain. Deletions cut 5 bases from V and 5 bases from J, with 12 bases between. Germline V gene data show CDR1 as MNHNY and CDR2 as SVGAGI (reference sequence). The CDR3 is 13 residues long. For the CDR3, the DNA is TGTGCCAGCAGTCCGGGAGTTAATTATGGCTACACCTTC. Its translation is CASSPGVNYGYTF.

This clone was seen a few times. This sequence joins TRBV11-3 and TRBJ2-7; D may be TRBD1 (6 bases). This CDR3 has 13 amino acids. V dropped 3 bases and J dropped 6 bases, with 12 bases sitting between them. Germline CDR1 and CDR2: SGHNT and YENEEA. The CDR3: CASSLRRGSEQYF. CDR3 bases: TGTGCCAGCAGCTTGCGAAGGGGGAGCGAGCAGTACTTC.

V usage is TRBV15 and J usage is TRBJ2-1; 13 bases agree with TRBD2. The CDR3 runs to 14 residues. V was pared by 3 bases and J by 7 bases, with 0 bases of the junction left unmatched. In germline, CDR1 is LNHNV, CDR2 YYDKDF (reference sequence). The CDR3: CATSRTSGRNEQFF. The CDR3 nucleotides read TGTGCCACCAGCAGGACTAGCGGGAGGAATGAGCAGTTCTTC. Complete variable domain (other parts from reference TRBV15 and TRBJ2-1): DAMVIQNPRYQVTQFGKPVTLSCSQTLNHNVMYWYQQKSSQAPKLLFHYYDKDFNNEADTPDNFQSRRPNTSFCFLDIRSPGLGDTAMYLCATSRTSGRNEQFFGPGTRLTVL.

The genes are TRBV29-1 and TRBJ1-2, with 8 nucleotides matching TRBD1. The length of the CDR3 is 12 residues. V gave up 5 bases and J gave up 6 bases; unmatched junction bases: 5. The germline V gene has CDR1 SQVTM and CDR2 ANQGSEA. The CDR3 bases are TGCAGCGTTCATTCAGGGGGCCATGGCTACACCTTC. Translation gives CSVHSGGHGYTF.